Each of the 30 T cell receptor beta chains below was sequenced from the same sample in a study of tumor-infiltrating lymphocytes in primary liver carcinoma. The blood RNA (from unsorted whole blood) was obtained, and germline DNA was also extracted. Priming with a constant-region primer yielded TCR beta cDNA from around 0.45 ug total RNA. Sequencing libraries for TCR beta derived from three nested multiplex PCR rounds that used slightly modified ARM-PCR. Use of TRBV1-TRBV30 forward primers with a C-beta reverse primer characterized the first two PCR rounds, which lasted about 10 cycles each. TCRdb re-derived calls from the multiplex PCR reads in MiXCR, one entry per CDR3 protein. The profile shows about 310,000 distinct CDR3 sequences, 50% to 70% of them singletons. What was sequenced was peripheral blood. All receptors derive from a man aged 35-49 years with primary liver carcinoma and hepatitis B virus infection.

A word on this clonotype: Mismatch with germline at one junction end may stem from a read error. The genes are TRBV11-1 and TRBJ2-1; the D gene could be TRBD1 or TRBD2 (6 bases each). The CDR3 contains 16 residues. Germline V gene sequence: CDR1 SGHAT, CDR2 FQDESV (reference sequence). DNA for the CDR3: TGTGCCAGCAGCTTTTTGCGGGACAACTCCTGCAATGAGCAGTTCTTT. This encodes CASSFLRDNSCNEQFF. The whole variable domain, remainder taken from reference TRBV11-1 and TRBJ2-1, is EAEVAQSPRYKITEKSQAVAFWCDPISGHATLYWYRQILGQGPELLVQFQDESVVDDSQLPKDRFSAERLKGVDSTLKIQPAELGDSAMYLCASSFLRDNSCNEQFFGPGTRLTVL.

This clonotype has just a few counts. CDR3 coding DNA: TGTGCCATCAGTGAGTCGAAGCTAGGCGAGCAGTTCTTC. Residues: CAISESKLGEQFF. The chain uses TRBV10-3 and TRBJ2-1; D not resolved. V was clipped by 0 bases and J by 10 bases, with 10 bases between them. Germline CDR1 and CDR2: ENHRY and SYGVKD. CDR3 size: 13 residues.

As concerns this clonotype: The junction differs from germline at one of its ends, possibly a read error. The CDR3 coding sequence is TGCAGCGCCAGGATAGGGTTGGACACTAAAGCTTTCTTT. Its translation is CSARIGLDTKAFF. The J gene is TRBJ1-1, the V gene TRBV29-1, with a tentative D call TRBD1 (5 bases). This CDR3 has 13 residues. CDR1 is SQVTM, CDR2 ANQGSEA, per germline.

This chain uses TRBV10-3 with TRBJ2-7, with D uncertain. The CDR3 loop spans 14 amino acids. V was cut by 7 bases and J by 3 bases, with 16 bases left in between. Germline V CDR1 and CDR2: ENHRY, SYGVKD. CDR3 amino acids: CAITVDGLGYEQYF. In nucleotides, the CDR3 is TGTGCCATCACCGTTGACGGGTTAGGCTACGAGCAGTACTTC.

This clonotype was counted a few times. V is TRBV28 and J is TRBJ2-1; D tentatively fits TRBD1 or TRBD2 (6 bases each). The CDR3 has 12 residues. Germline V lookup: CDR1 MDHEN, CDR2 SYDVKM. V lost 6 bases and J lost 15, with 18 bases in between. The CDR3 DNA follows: TGTGCCAGCAGCATCCAGGAACAGGGACTGTTCTTC. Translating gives CASSIQEQGLFF.

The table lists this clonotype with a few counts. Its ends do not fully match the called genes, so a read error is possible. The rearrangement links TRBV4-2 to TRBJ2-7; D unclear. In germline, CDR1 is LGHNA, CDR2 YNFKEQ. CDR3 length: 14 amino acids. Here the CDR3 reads CASSQDESSYERYF. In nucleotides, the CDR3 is TGTGCCAGCAGCCAAGACGAGAGCTCCTACGAGCGGTACTTC.

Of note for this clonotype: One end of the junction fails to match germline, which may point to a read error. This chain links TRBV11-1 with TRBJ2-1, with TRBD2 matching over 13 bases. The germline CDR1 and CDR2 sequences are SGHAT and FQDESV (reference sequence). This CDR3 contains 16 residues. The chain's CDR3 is CASSQRTSGSWGEQYF. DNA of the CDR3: TGTGCCAGCAGCCAAAGGACTAGCGGGAGTTGGGGTGAGCAATACTTC.

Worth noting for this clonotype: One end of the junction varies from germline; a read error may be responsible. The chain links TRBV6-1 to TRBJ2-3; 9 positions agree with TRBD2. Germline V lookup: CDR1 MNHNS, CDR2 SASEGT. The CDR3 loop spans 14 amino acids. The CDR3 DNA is TGTGCCAGCAATCGACTAGCGGACACAGGTACGCAGTATTTT. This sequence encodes CASNRLADTGTQYF.

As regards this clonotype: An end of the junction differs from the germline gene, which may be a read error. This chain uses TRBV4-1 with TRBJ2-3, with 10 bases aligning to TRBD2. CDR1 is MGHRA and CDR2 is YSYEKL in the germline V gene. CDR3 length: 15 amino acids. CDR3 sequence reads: CASNQKLAGSNTQYF. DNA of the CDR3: TGCGCCAGCAACCAAAAACTAGCGGGATCAAATACGCAGTATTTT.

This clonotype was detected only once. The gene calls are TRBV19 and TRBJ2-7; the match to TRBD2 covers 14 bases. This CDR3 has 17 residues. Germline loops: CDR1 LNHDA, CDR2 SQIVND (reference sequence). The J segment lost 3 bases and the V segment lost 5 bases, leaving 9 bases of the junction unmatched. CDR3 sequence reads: CASSPKGLAGVGYEQYF. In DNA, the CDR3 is TGTGCCAGTAGTCCAAAGGGACTAGCGGGAGTAGGCTACGAGCAGTACTTC.

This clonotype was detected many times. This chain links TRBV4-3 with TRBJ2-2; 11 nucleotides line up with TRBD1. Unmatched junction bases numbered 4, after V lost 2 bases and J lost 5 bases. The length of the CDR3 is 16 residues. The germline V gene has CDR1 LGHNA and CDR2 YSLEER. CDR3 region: CASSQPGTGGTGELFF. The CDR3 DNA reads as TGCGCCAGCAGCCAACCGGGGACAGGGGGGACCGGGGAGCTGTTTTTT.

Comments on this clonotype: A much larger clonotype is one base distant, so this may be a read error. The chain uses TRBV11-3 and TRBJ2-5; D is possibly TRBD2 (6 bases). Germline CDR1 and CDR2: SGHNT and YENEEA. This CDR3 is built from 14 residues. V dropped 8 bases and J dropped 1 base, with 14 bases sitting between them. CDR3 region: CASGNGGLQETQYF. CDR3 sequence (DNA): TGTGCCAGCGGCAATGGGGGACTCCAAGAGACCCAGTACTTC.

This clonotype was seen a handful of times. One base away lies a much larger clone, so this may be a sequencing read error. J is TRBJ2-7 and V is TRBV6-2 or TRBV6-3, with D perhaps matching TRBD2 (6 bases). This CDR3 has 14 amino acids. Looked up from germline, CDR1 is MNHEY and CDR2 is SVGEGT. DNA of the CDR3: TGTGCCAGCTGTTACTCGGGGGACTTCTACGAGCAGTACTTC. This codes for CASCYSGDFYEQYF.

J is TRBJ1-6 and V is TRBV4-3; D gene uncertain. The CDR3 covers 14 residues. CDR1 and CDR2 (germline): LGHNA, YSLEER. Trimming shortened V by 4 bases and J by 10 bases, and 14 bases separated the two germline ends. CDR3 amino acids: CASSRHGGRSPLHF. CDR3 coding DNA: TGCGCCAGCAGCCGACATGGAGGCCGGTCACCCCTCCACTTT.

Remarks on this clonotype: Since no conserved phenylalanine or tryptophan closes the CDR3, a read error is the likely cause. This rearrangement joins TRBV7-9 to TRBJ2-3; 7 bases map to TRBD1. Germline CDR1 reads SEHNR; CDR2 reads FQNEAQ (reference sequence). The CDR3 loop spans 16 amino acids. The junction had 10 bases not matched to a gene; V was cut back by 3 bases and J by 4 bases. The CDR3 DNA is TGTGCCAGCAGCTTTACGACAGGGAATGAGGCAGATACGCAGTATCTT. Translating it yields CASSFTTGNEADTQYL.

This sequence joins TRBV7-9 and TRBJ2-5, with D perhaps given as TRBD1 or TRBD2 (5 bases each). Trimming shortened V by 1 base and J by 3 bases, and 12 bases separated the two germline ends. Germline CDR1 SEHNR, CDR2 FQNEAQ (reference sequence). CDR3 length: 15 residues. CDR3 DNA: TGTGCCAGCAGCTTAGAGGTGGGGACGGAAGAGACCCAGTACTTC. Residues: CASSLEVGTEETQYF.

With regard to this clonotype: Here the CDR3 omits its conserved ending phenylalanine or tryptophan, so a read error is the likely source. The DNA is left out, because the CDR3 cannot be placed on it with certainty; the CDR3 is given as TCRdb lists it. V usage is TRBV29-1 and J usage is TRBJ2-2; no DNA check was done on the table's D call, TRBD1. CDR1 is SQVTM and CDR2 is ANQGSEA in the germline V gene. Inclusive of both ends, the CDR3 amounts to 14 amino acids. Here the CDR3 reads CSVLGPGPTGELFI.

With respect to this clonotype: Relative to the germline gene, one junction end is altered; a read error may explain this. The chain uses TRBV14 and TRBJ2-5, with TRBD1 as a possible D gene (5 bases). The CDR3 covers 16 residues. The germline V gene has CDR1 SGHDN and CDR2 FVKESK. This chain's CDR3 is CASSRARTPIQETQYF. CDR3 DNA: TGTGCCAGCAGCCGCGCAAGGACACCAATCCAAGAGACCCAGTACTTT.

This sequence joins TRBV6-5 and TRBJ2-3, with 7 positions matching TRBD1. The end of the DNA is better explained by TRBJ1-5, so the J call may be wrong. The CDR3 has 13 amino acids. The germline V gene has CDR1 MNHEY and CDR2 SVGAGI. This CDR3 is CARSRQGPDTQHF. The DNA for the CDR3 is TGTGCCAGGAGTAGACAGGGTCCAGATACGCAGCATTTT.

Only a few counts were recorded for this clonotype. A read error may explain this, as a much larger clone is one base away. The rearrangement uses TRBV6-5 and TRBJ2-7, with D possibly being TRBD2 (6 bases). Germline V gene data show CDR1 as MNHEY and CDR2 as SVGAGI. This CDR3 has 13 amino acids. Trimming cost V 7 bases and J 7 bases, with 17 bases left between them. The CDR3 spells CASIVAAGLEQYF. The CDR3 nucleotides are TGTGCCAGCATCGTAGCGGCGGGACTGGAGCAGTACTTC.

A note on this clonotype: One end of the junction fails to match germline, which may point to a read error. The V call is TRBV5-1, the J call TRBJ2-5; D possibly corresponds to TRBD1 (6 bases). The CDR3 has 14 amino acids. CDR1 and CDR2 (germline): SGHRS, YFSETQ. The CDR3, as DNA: TGCGCCAGCAGCTTCCACAGGGTCGGAGAGACCCAGAACTTC. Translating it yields CASSFHRVGETQNF.

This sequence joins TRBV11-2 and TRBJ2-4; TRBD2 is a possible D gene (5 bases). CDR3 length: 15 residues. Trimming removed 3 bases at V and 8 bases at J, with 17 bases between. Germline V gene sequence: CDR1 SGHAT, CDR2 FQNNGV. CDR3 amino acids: CASSLEVGAEDIQYF. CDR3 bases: TGTGCCAGCAGCTTGGAGGTGGGAGCCGAAGACATTCAGTACTTC.

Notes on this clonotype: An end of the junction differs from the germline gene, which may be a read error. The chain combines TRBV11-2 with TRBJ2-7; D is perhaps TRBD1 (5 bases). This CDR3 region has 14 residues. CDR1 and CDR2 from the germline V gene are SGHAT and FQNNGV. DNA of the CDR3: TGTGCTAACAGCCTCGGACATACGATTTACGAGCAATACTTC. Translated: CANSLGHTIYEQYF.

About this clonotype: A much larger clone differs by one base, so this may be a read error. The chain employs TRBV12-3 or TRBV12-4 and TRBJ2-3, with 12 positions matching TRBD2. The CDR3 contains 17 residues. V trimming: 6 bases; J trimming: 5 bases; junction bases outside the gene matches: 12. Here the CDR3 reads CASSSPPSGRARDTQYF. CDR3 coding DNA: TGTGCCAGCAGCTCCCCCCCTAGCGGGAGGGCCCGAGATACGCAGTATTTT.

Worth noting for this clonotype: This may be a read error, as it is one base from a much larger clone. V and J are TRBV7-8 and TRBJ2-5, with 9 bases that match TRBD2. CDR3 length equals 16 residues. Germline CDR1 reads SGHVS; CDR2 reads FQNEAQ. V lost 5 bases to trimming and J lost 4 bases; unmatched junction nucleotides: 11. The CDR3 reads CASSTRLAEGRETQYF. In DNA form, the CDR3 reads TGTGCCAGCAGCACCCGACTAGCGGAAGGGCGAGAGACCCAGTACTTC.

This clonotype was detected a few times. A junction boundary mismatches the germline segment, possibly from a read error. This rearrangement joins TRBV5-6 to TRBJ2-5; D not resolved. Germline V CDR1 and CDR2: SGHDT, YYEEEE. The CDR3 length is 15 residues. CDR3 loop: CASSSVLSPQENQYF. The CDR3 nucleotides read TGTGCCAGCAGCTCCGTCTTAAGTCCTCAAGAGAACCAGTACTTC.

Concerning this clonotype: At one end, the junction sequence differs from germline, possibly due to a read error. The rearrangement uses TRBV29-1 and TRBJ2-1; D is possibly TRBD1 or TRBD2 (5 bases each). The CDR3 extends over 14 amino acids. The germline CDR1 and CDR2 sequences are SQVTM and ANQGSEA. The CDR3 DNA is TGTAGCGTTGATAGGGGTCGAAGCGCCGATGAGCAGTTCTTC. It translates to CSVDRGRSADEQFF.

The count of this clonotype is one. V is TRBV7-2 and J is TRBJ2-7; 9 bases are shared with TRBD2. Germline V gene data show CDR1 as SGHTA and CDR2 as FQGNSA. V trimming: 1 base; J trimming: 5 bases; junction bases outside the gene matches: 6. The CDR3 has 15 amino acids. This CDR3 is CASSLVAGDTHEQYF. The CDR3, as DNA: TGTGCCAGCAGCTTAGTAGCGGGAGACACTCACGAGCAGTACTTC.

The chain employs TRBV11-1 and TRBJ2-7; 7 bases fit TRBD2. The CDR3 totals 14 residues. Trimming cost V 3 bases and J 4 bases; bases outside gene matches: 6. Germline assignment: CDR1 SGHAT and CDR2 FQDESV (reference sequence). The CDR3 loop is CASSFSGPSYEQYV. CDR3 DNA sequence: TGTGCCAGCAGCTTTAGCGGGCCCTCGTACGAGCAGTACGTC.

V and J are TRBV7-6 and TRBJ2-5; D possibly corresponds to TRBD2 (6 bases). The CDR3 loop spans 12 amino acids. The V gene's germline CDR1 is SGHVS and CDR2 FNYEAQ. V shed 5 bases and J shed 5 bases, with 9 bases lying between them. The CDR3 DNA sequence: TGTGCCAGCAGCCCGGAGGGCGAGACCCAGTACTTC. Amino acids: CASSPEGETQYF.